The 2 T cell receptor beta chains in this list originate from one sample, sequenced in a study of shared T cell receptors in the human thymus. Measured with immunoSEQ multiplex PCR; TCRdb has only the in-frame clones, and not every one. The sample yields approximately 490,000 clones, around 78% seen once. In addition, the sample was reused for a study of human thymus T cells.

The sample taken for sequencing was thymocytes. The receptors here all came from a boy under two years old with a congenital heart defect.

The count of this clone is one. The chain carries TRBV7-2 and TRBJ2-7, with D maybe TRBD1 (6 bases). With 5 bases removed from V and 2 bases from J, the gap between germline ends came to 13 bases. Germline lookup yields CDR1 SGHTA and CDR2 FQGNSA. The CDR3 totals 14 residues. The CDR3 sequence is CASSPGTNTYEQYF. The CDR3 DNA is TGTGCCAGCAGCCCTGGGACAAACACCTACGAGCAGTACTTC.

The CDR3 loop reads CAWSPLAGYTF. The CDR3 DNA is TGTGCCTGGAGTCCCTTGGCTGGCTACACCTTC. The J gene is TRBJ1-2, the V gene TRBV30; D remains ambiguous. Between the trimmed V and J ends, which lost 2 bases and 7 bases, there was a span of 8 bases. Germline assignment: CDR1 GTSNPN and CDR2 SVGIG (reference sequence). The CDR3 runs to 11 residues.